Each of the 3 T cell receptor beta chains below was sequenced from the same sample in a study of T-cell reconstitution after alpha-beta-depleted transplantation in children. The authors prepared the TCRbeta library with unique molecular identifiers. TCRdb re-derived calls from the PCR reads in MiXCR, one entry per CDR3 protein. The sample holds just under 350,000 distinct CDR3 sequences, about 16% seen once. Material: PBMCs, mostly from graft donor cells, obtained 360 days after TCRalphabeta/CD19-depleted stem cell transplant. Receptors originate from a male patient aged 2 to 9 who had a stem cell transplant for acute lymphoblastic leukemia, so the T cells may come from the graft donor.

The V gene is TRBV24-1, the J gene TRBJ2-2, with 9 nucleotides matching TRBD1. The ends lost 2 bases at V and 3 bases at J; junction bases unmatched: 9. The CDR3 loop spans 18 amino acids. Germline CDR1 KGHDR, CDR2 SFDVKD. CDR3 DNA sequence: TGTGCCACCAGTGATTCAGCCGGACAGGGGCGAGACACCGGGGAGCTGTTTTTT. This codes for CATSDSAGQGRDTGELFF.

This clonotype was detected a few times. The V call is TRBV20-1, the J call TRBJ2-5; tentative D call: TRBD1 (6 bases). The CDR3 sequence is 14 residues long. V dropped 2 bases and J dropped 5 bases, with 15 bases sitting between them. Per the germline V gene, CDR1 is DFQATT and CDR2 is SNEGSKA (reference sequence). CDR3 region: CSARTSGQGETQYF. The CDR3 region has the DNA TGCAGTGCTAGAACCTCAGGGCAGGGGGAGACCCAGTACTTC.

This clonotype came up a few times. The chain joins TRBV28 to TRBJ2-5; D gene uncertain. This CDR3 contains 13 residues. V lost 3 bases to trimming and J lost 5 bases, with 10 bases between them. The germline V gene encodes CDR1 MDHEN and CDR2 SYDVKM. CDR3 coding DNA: TGTGCCAGCAGTTTCCCCAGTCCGGAGACCCAGTACTTC. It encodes CASSFPSPETQYF.